These T cell receptor beta chains were read from a single sample in a study of T cells in Graves' hyperthyroidism and ophthalmopathy. One entry per CDR3 protein results from TCRdb running MiXCR on the multiplex PCR reads. The sample includes under 650,000 distinct CDR3 sequences, 16% of them seen just once. Material: blood. The origin of the receptors is a woman aged 30 to 39 with Graves' hyperthyroidism. Both conserved end residues are trimmed from each CDR3.

j_call v_call cdr3_aa
TRBJ2-3 TRBV28 ASTRPGTGYTDTQY
TRBJ2-1 TRBV10-3 AISEIRPGARNEQF
TRBJ2-3 TRBV27 ASIRTSGSRADTQY
TRBJ2-7 TRBV10-2 ASSEPSETGYYEQY
TRBJ2-7 TRBV9 ASSVGTAFYEQY
TRBJ2-7 TRBV11-2 ASSLGGPQYDEQY
TRBJ2-7 TRBV4-1 ASSQVSARSDEQY
TRBJ2-2 TRBV28 ASSTPTGELF
TRBJ1-1 TRBV29-1 SVEETANTEAF
TRBJ2-3 TRBV10-3 AISTGAFTDTQY
TRBJ2-2 TRBV6-1 ASSPNPYDTGELF
TRBJ2-7 TRBV19 ASSIELTGHSYEQY
TRBJ1-1 TRBV10-2 ASSPVGRMGTEAF
TRBJ1-5 TRBV19 ASSTDRGTQPQH
TRBJ1-1 TRBV12-3/TRBV12-4 ASSFGTEAF
TRBJ1-6 TRBV14 ASSQEWQGDSPLH
TRBJ1-2 TRBV13 ASSIGQTIYGYT
TRBJ2-7 TRBV27 ASSPGQGGYEQY
TRBJ1-1 TRBV5-1 ASSPNSGTYTEAF
TRBJ2-1 TRBV28 ASSLSGRHNEQF
TRBJ1-2 TRBV24-1 ATSDSRGSYGYT
TRBJ2-5 TRBV20-1 SARPLGGRLETQY
TRBJ1-6 TRBV20-1 SGGGGFNSPLH
TRBJ1-5 TRBV6-2/TRBV6-3 ASSPRDRGQNQPQH
TRBJ2-5 TRBV6-2/TRBV6-3 ASSYLGGSETQY
TRBJ2-3 TRBV3-1 ASSMVADTQY
TRBJ2-1 TRBV2 ASSDPAGQGINEQF
TRBJ1-2 TRBV10-3 AILGVGGGYT
TRBJ2-1 TRBV12-5 ASGFRPGLSYNEQF
TRBJ2-6 TRBV28 ASSLFEGPGANVLT
TRBJ2-4 TRBV11-2 ASSFPDSSGAKNIQY
TRBJ1-2 TRBV20-1 RLEQGQMDGYT
TRBJ2-2 TRBV7-9 ASTILAANTGELF
TRBJ2-3 TRBV6-5 ASSLSSAGVRTDTQY
TRBJ1-1 TRBV28 ASSRARGYTEAF
TRBJ1-2 TRBV27 ASSLWGQNPDRDYGYT
TRBJ2-7 TRBV6-2/TRBV6-3 ASWTGTELVGEQY
TRBJ2-7 TRBV12-5 ASGLAGTAYEQY
TRBJ1-1 TRBV6-2/TRBV6-3 ASERHRGNTEAF
TRBJ2-1 TRBV20-1 SARGSGRYNEQF
TRBJ1-1 TRBV11-2 ASSLTPQNTEAF